This TCR beta chain was identified during a study of blood T cells in healthy people across ages. Looked up from germline, CDR1 is DFQATT and CDR2 is SNEGSKA (reference sequence). This CDR3 is built from 13 residues. It was with a sample-barcoded 5' primer and a J-beta primer mix that a second PCR of roughly 7 to 12 cycles was run. MiXCR was run by TCRdb on the 5' RACE reads, yielding one entry per CDR3 protein. This sample yields approximately 1.5 million distinct CDR3 sequences, of which about 45% are seen a single time; approximately 4% belongs to the top ten. The individuals who served as donors were healthy Caucasians living in Russia, aged roughly 6 to 100. This clonotype was recorded many times. The junction differs from germline at one of its ends, possibly a read error.

The rearrangement links TRBV20-1 to TRBJ1-2; D is ambiguous. Input material: blood. The source is a woman aged 18-29 years in good health. DNA for the CDR3: TGCAGTGCCAGAGACCGAACTAACTATGGCTACACCTTC. Translation gives CSARDRTNYGYTF.